These 19 T cell receptor beta chains were sequenced from one sample in a study of CD8+ T cells in alopecia areata. cDNA reverse transcribed from extracted RNA served as the sequencing template. Clones were read by immunoSEQ multiplex PCR, and TCRdb kept only the in-frame ones, dropping some. The sample has under 150,000 clones; around 62% are singletons. Input material: CD8+ T cells sorted from blood. The receptors derive from a human donor in good health.

The gene calls are TRBV2 and TRBJ2-7; D may be TRBD1 (6 bases). Trimming took 6 bases from V and 4 from J, leaving 16 bases between them. Germline assignment: CDR1 SNHLY and CDR2 FYNNEI. The length of the CDR3 is 14 residues. Here the CDR3 reads CASRTVTGDYEQYF. The CDR3 DNA is TGTGCCAGCAGGACGGTGACAGGAGATTACGAGCAGTACTTC.

This clone has a handful of counts. The chain joins TRBV30 to TRBJ2-1, with D tentatively TRBD1 (6 bases). Germline V gives CDR1 GTSNPN, CDR2 SVGIG (reference sequence). V lost 0 bases, J lost 6 bases, and 15 bases lay in between. This CDR3 spans 15 amino acids. The CDR3 DNA follows: TGTGCCTGGAGTGTGACAGGTTACACGGCCAATGAGCAGTTCTTC. It encodes CAWSVTGYTANEQFF.

V usage is TRBV6-1 and J usage is TRBJ2-1; 15 bases agree with TRBD2. The CDR3 extends over 15 amino acids. Germline V gene data show CDR1 as MNHNS and CDR2 as SASEGT. Trimming cost V 6 bases and J 8 bases; bases outside gene matches: 5. CDR3 coding DNA: TGTGCCAGCAGAGGACTAGCGGGAGGGAGGGATGAGCAGTTCTTC. This translates into CASRGLAGGRDEQFF.

The chain carries TRBV9 and TRBJ1-1; TRBD1 might be the D (6 bases). The CDR3 runs to 17 residues. From germline, CDR1 is SGDLS and CDR2 YYNGEE. Between the trimmed V and J ends, which lost 4 bases and 1 base, there was a span of 20 bases. The CDR3 coding sequence is TGTGCCAGCAGCCCAAACATTAGGACAGTTGAGAACACTGAAGCTTTCTTT. Translation gives CASSPNIRTVENTEAFF.

The chain uses TRBV6-5 and TRBJ2-1; 12 nucleotides align to TRBD2. CDR1 and CDR2 (germline): MNHEY, SVGAGI. Trimming removed 2 bases from V and 6 bases from J; junction bases left unmatched: 2. There are 15 residues in the CDR3. The CDR3 loop reads CASSYGTSGSNEQFF. The DNA for the CDR3 is TGTGCCAGCAGTTACGGGACTAGCGGGTCCAATGAGCAGTTCTTC.

The genes are TRBV29-1 and TRBJ1-5; D is uncertain. V dropped 4 bases and J dropped 6 bases, with 10 bases sitting between them. There are 12 residues in the CDR3. Germline values: CDR1 SQVTM, CDR2 ANQGSEA. CDR3 in DNA: TGCAGCGTTGGGGAGGGATCTCAGCCCCAGCATTTT. Protein: CSVGEGSQPQHF. The full variable domain, in which reference TRBV29-1 and TRBJ1-5 provide the parts outside the CDR3, is SAVISQKPSRDICQRGTSLTIQCQVDSQVTMMFWYRQQPGQSLTLIATANQGSEATYESGFVIDKFPISRPNLTFSTLTVSNMSPEDSSIYLCSVGEGSQPQHFGDGTRLSIL.

The V gene is TRBV7-9, the J gene TRBJ2-4, with D unresolved. Germline values: CDR1 SEHNR, CDR2 FQNEAQ (reference sequence). The CDR3 loop spans 12 amino acids. Trimming left V 0 bases short and J 10 bases short, with 7 bases between. CDR3 sequence (DNA): TGTGCCAGCAGCTTAGCGGAAGGGATTCAGTACTTC. It translates to CASSLAEGIQYF.

The chain links TRBV7-2 to TRBJ2-5, with D unclear. CDR1 SGHTA and CDR2 FQGNSA come from the germline V gene. The CDR3 sequence is 15 residues long. Trimming stripped 1 base from V and 3 bases from J, with 12 bases between. The CDR3 DNA is TGTGCCAGCAGCTTAGTGGCAGCGACCAAAGAGACCCAGTACTTC. Translated: CASSLVAATKETQYF.

The chain has TRBV6-6 and TRBJ1-1; no clear D gene. The germline V and J ends were trimmed by 8 bases and 4 bases, with 14 bases remaining between them. The CDR3 loop spans 13 amino acids. CDR1 is MNHNY and CDR2 is SVGAGI in the germline V gene (reference sequence). CDR3: CASRGRWVTEAFF. The CDR3 nucleotides are TGTGCCAGCCGAGGGCGGTGGGTCACTGAAGCTTTCTTT.

The chain combines TRBV9 with TRBJ2-3; D unclear. Trimming pared 4 bases from V and 4 bases from J, leaving 28 bases between. The germline V gene encodes CDR1 SGDLS and CDR2 YYNGEE. The CDR3 covers 19 residues. Written as DNA, the CDR3 is TGTGCCAGCAGCCCCCGAGCCGATCACGGGCCCTCGGCCCCAGATACGCAGTATTTT. Amino acid sequence: CASSPRADHGPSAPDTQYF.

The gene calls are TRBV15 and TRBJ2-3; D remains unclear. Deletions cut 0 bases from V and 1 base from J, with 5 bases between. Germline V gene sequence: CDR1 LNHNV, CDR2 YYDKDF (reference sequence). The CDR3 has 14 amino acids. CDR3 residues: CATSRDGGTDTQYF. The CDR3 DNA sequence: TGTGCCACCAGCAGAGATGGGGGCACAGATACGCAGTATTTT.

The V gene is TRBV9, the J gene TRBJ2-2; D is undetermined. This CDR3 is 14 amino acids long. Trimming took off 0 bases at V and 4 bases at J, with 7 bases between the two ends. Germline CDR1 is SGDLS and CDR2 is YYNGEE. CDR3 region: CASSVAQTTGELFF. The CDR3 nucleotides read TGTGCCAGCAGCGTAGCGCAGACCACCGGGGAGCTGTTTTTT.

This clone has a single count. The genes are TRBV27 and TRBJ1-1; D not certain. Trimming shortened V by 4 bases and J by 2 bases, and 8 bases separated the two germline ends. Germline V CDR1 and CDR2: MNHEY, SMNVEV (reference sequence). There are 13 residues in the CDR3. The chain's CDR3 is CASSSFLNTEAFF. CDR3 DNA sequence: TGTGCCAGCAGTTCCTTCCTTAACACTGAAGCTTTCTTT.

This chain connects TRBV4-2 to TRBJ2-2; 8 nucleotides match TRBD2. CDR1 LGHNA and CDR2 YNFKEQ come from the germline V gene. J was trimmed by 4 bases and V by 8 bases; bases with no gene match: 15. The CDR3 extends over 17 amino acids. The CDR3 DNA reads TGTGCCAGCGCCCAAGGACTAGCCCAAACCCGCACCGGGGAGCTGTTTTTT. This translates into CASAQGLAQTRTGELFF.

V gene TRBV7-9 combines with J gene TRBJ2-3; D assignment may be TRBD1 or TRBD2 (6 bases each). The CDR3 consists of 13 residues. Trimming left V 8 bases short and J 3 bases short, with 12 bases between. CDR1 is SEHNR and CDR2 is FQNEAQ in the germline V gene (reference sequence). The CDR3 DNA follows: TGTGCCAGCGAGGGGGGCTTTACAGATACGCAGTATTTT. Translated: CASEGGFTDTQYF.

This clone was detected a few times. The chain is built from TRBV5-6 and TRBJ1-5, with TRBD1 identical over 9 bases. V shed 2 bases and J 4 bases; nucleotides not matched to a gene: 4. This CDR3 region has 15 residues. Germline CDR1 and CDR2: SGHDT and YYEEEE. The CDR3 is CASSFYRGRNQPQHF. Here the CDR3 DNA reads TGTGCCAGCAGCTTCTACAGGGGGCGGAATCAGCCCCAGCATTTT.

This clone was picked up a small number of times. V is TRBV4-1 and J is TRBJ1-5, with D maybe TRBD1 (5 bases). The V and J ends lost 0 bases and 6 bases respectively, with 12 bases between them. The CDR3 has 15 amino acids. Germline-derived CDR1 and CDR2 are MGHRA and YSYEKL. The CDR3, as DNA: TGCGCCAGCAGCCAAGATCGGGGGGTAGTTCAGCCCCAGCATTTT. Translated: CASSQDRGVVQPQHF.

This clone showed up just a few times. The V gene is TRBV19, the J gene TRBJ2-1; D gene ambiguous. V shed 7 bases and J shed 3 bases, with 10 bases lying between them. Germline V CDR1 and CDR2: LNHDA, SQIVND (reference sequence). The CDR3 is 13 amino acids. This CDR3 is CASIGRYYNEQFF. In DNA form, the CDR3 reads TGTGCCAGTATAGGGCGATACTACAATGAGCAGTTCTTC.

In this sample, this clone turned up a few times. The chain uses TRBV4-1 and TRBJ2-1; 7 bases line up with TRBD2. Germline loops: CDR1 MGHRA, CDR2 YSYEKL. The CDR3 is made up of 16 amino acids. Losses at the gene ends were 0 bases for V and 8 bases for J; bases not matched to a gene: 10. CDR3 in amino acids: CASSQDGRERVYEQFF. CDR3 nucleotides: TGCGCCAGCAGCCAAGATGGGCGGGAGCGGGTCTATGAGCAGTTCTTC.